The rows below give T cell receptor beta chains drawn from one sample of a study of CD8 T cells in ankylosing spondylitis. Using its own MiXCR run on the 5' RACE reads, TCRdb lists one record per CDR3 protein. The sample contains about 310,000 distinct CDR3 sequences, less than 25% of which appear only once. Sequencing was done on a sample of blood, either unsorted or a sorted T cell fraction (not recorded which). All receptors derive from a female donor with ankylosing spondylitis or in good health (not recorded which). Each CDR3 is given with its conserved first and last residue. D genes are given only for firm matches. For some rows the clone size is stated as once, few or many, or as a class when expanded; others skip it.

J gene | V gene | D gene | clone size | CDR3 protein | CDR3 DNA
TRBJ2-1 | TRBV5-6 | TRBD2 | - | CASTPRAGEGQSGEQFF | TGTGCCAGCACCCCTCGGGCGGGGGAGGGGCAATCTGGTGAGCAGTTCTTC
TRBJ2-7 | TRBV29-1 | - | few | CSVEVRREGTATYEQYF | TGCAGCGTTGAAGTCAGGAGAGAAGGCACAGCGACCTACGAGCAGTACTTC
TRBJ2-7 | TRBV5-4 | TRBD2 | few | CASSLGTAGGTYEQYF | TGTGCCAGCAGCTTGGGGACAGCGGGAGGAACTTACGAGCAGTACTTC
TRBJ2-7 | TRBV5-1 | TRBD2 | few | CASSSLAGATVSYEQYF | TGCGCCAGCAGCTCACTAGCGGGAGCGACCGTCTCCTACGAGCAGTACTTC
TRBJ1-5 | TRBV9 | - | - | CASSVGDYSNQPQHF | TGTGCCAGCAGCGTGGGAGATTATAGCAATCAGCCCCAGCATTTT
TRBJ1-3 | TRBV7-2 | - | - | CASSFSPTGSGNTIYF | TGTGCCAGCAGCTTCAGCCCCACAGGTTCTGGAAACACCATATATTTT
TRBJ2-7 | TRBV12-3/TRBV12-4 | - | many | CASSLSREQYF | TGTGCCAGCAGTTTAAGTAGGGAGCAGTACTTC
TRBJ2-3 | TRBV5-1 | - | few | CASSHGDTQYF | TGCGCCAGCAGCCATGGGGATACGCAGTATTTT
TRBJ2-1 | TRBV20-1 | - | - | CSARDNREPHNEQFF | TGCAGTGCTAGAGATAACAGGGAGCCGCACAATGAGCAGTTCTTC
TRBJ2-5 | TRBV15 | TRBD1 | - | CATSRAQGRLETQYF | TGTGCCACCAGCAGAGCACAGGGGCGGTTGGAGACCCAGTACTTC
TRBJ2-2 | TRBV20-1 | TRBD2 | few | CSAQGGTGELFF | TGCAGTGCTCAGGGAGGGACCGGGGAGCTGTTTTTT